This is a list of T cell receptor beta chains from one sample in a study of spatial heterogeneity in lung cancer. From the 5' RACE reads, TCRdb called clonotypes with MiXCR, one entry per CDR3 protein. Here the sample spans roughly 82,000 distinct CDR3 sequences, around 13% being singletons. The source was PBMCs, collected at surgery. All receptors come from a male donor with early-stage non-small cell lung cancer. CDR3s include the opening cysteine and the closing phenylalanine or tryptophan. Not every row has a clone size; where given, it reads once, few, many or a size class.

V gene	J gene	clone size	CDR3 protein
TRBV24-1	TRBJ2-1	once	CATSDPTWDSTRRNEQFF
TRBV3-1	TRBJ1-5	NA	CASSQDGAGHNQPQHF
TRBV5-1	TRBJ2-1	many	CASSARQGPDEQFF
TRBV7-3	TRBJ2-1	few	CASSPSSHLNEQFF
TRBV7-3	TRBJ1-1	few	CASGQGALTEAFF
TRBV29-1	TRBJ1-4	NA	CSGSTGTNEKLFF
TRBV9	TRBJ2-3	few	CASSVGAGVGLDTQYF
TRBV6-1	TRBJ2-7	NA	CASSPRSSYEQYF
TRBV14	TRBJ2-7	NA	CASSQDQGQQYF
TRBV5-1	TRBJ1-1	few	CASSLGQGVAEAFF
TRBV14	TRBJ2-7	NA	CASSQYIDTFLYF
TRBV3-1	TRBJ2-2	NA	CASSQVISGNTGELFF
TRBV6-5	TRBJ2-7	NA	CASSYSRSSGGGYEQYF
TRBV30	TRBJ2-6	few	CALGQGGANVLTF
TRBV30	TRBJ1-1	many	CAWTRQGNTEAFF
TRBV29-1	TRBJ2-1	few	CSVGGGYSYNEQFF
TRBV12-3/TRBV12-4	TRBJ1-3	NA	CASRRQGAAGNTIYF
TRBV6-6	TRBJ1-1	NA	CASRPGTENTEAFF
TRBV29-1	TRBJ2-5	few	CSVGLVGETQYF
TRBV29-1	TRBJ1-1	medium-sized	CSGSYMNTEAFF
TRBV19	TRBJ1-5	few	CASSIAGEQPQHF
TRBV29-1	TRBJ2-1	NA	CSGSVGGNEQFF
TRBV6-2/TRBV6-3	TRBJ2-1	few	CASSYGGEIEQFF
TRBV12-3/TRBV12-4	TRBJ2-1	many	CASTRSGSYNEQFF
TRBV11-3	TRBJ2-1	many	CASSLTGYNEQFF
TRBV6-1	TRBJ2-3	NA	CASSGGPGDTQYF
TRBV7-6	TRBJ2-7	few	CASSPGTGVEQYF
TRBV7-3	TRBJ2-5	many	CASSPDRGETQYF
TRBV28	TRBJ1-1	NA	CASSLRDRGLNTEAFF
TRBV29-1	TRBJ1-2	few	CSVGEGGDYGYTF
TRBV5-1	TRBJ1-2	NA	CASSSPGQNYGYTF
TRBV20-1	TRBJ2-2	NA	CSASSKTSYGNTGELFF
TRBV5-1	TRBJ1-2	many	CVPTGKGYTF
TRBV3-1	TRBJ1-1	few	CASWSPGTEAFF
TRBV30	TRBJ2-3	NA	CAWRSGGRGTDTQYF
TRBV24-1	TRBJ2-1	NA	CATTDPGNDNEQFF
TRBV7-9	TRBJ2-5	NA	CASSLGGYREEQETQYF
TRBV5-5	TRBJ2-3	NA	CASSPTGPTDTQYF
TRBV12-5	TRBJ1-1	NA	CASAPGRVNTEAFF